These 30 T cell receptor beta chains were all obtained from the same sample, sequenced in a study of T-cell reconstitution after alpha-beta-depleted transplantation in children. TCRbeta library preparation incorporated unique molecular identifiers. One entry per CDR3 protein, called by TCRdb with MiXCR from the PCR reads. Seen here are roughly 220,000 distinct CDR3 sequences, 9% to 10% observed once, and the top ten hold around 5%. The sample consisted of PBMCs from the stem cell graft donor, taken from the stem cell graft. These receptors all come from a human donor who donated a stem cell graft to a child with SCID.

At least ten counts were recorded for this clonotype. The J gene is TRBJ2-3, the V gene TRBV15; possibly TRBD2 for D (5 bases). The CDR3 contains 19 residues. V lost 1 base and J 0 bases, leaving 20 bases between the germline ends. Germline V CDR1 and CDR2: LNHNV, YYDKDF (reference sequence). CDR3 in amino acids: CATSRVSVWLANSTDTQYF. DNA of the CDR3: TGTGCCACCAGCAGAGTGTCGGTTTGGCTAGCCAATAGCACAGATACGCAGTATTTT. Full variable domain (outside the CDR3, taken from reference TRBV15 and TRBJ2-3): DAMVIQNPRYQVTQFGKPVTLSCSQTLNHNVMYWYQQKSSQAPKLLFHYYDKDFNNEADTPDNFQSRRPNTSFCFLDIRSPGLGDTAMYLCATSRVSVWLANSTDTQYFGPGTRLTVL.

This clonotype was recorded at least ten times. This chain joins TRBV7-9 and TRBJ2-1, with 10 bases matching TRBD2. CDR3 length: 16 residues. The germline CDR1 and CDR2 sequences are SEHNR and FQNEAQ (reference sequence). V lost 4 bases, J lost 4 bases, and 7 bases stayed unmatched. The CDR3 loop is CASSYPLAGAYNEQFF. The DNA of the CDR3 is TGTGCCAGCAGCTACCCGCTAGCGGGGGCGTACAATGAGCAGTTCTTC.

The table lists this clonotype with many counts. V is TRBV3-1 and J is TRBJ2-7; the D gene is possibly TRBD1 (5 bases). There are 13 residues in the CDR3. Germline assignment: CDR1 LGHDT and CDR2 YNNKEL (reference sequence). Deletions cut 5 bases from V and 2 bases from J, with 10 bases between. In nucleotides, the CDR3 is TGTGCCAGCAGCGACGGACAACCCTACGAGCAGTACTTC. Translation gives CASSDGQPYEQYF.

This clonotype was detected only a few times. The J gene is TRBJ1-1, the V gene TRBV2; a weak D match, TRBD1 (6 bases). V lost 1 base and J lost 7, with 19 bases in between. The germline V gene has CDR1 SNHLY and CDR2 FYNNEI. There are 16 residues in the CDR3. The CDR3 nucleotides are TGTGCCAGCAGTGAAGAACAGGGACCCCCTCTCGGTGAAGCTTTCTTT. It translates to CASSEEQGPPLGEAFF. Combining the CDR3 with reference TRBV2 and TRBJ1-1 gives the whole variable domain EPEVTQTPSHQVTQMGQEVILRCVPISNHLYFYWYRQILGQKVEFLVSFYNNEISEKSEIFDDQFSVERPDGSNFTLKIRSTKLEDSAMYFCASSEEQGPPLGEAFFGQGTRLTVV.

This clonotype was picked up many times. This chain links TRBV7-8 with TRBJ1-6; 12 nucleotides agree with TRBD1. In germline, CDR1 is SGHVS, CDR2 FQNEAQ. The CDR3 is 17 residues long. J lost 6 bases, V lost 0 bases, and 3 bases had no gene match. The CDR3 sequence is CASSLAGQGAINSPLHF. The CDR3 DNA follows: TGTGCCAGCAGCTTAGCGGGACAGGGGGCTATTAATTCACCCCTCCACTTT.

This clonotype was seen ten or more times. The chain carries TRBV7-2 and TRBJ2-2; 7 nucleotides agree with TRBD1. In germline, CDR1 is SGHTA, CDR2 FQGNSA. Trimming at V came to 4 bases and at J to 1 base, leaving 3 bases not matched to a gene. The CDR3 runs 15 residues. In DNA, the CDR3 is TGTGCCAGCAGCTCAACAGGGGTGAACACCGGGGAGCTGTTTTTT. This gives the protein CASSSTGVNTGELFF. The full variable domain, in which reference TRBV7-2 and TRBJ2-2 provide the parts outside the CDR3, is GAGVSQSPSNKVTEKGKDVELRCDPISGHTALYWYRQSLGQGLEFLIYFQGNSAPDKSGLPSDRFSAERTGGSVSTLTIQRTQQEDSAVYLCASSSTGVNTGELFFGEGSRLTVL.

This clonotype was recorded at least ten times. The V gene is TRBV20-1, the J gene TRBJ2-1, with D possibly matching TRBD1 (7 bases). V lost 2 bases, J lost 0 bases, and 14 bases lay in between. CDR3 length: 16 residues. From germline, CDR1 is DFQATT and CDR2 SNEGSKA (reference sequence). The CDR3 region has the DNA TGCAGTGCTAGACGCAGGGGGGCGGGCTCCTACAATGAGCAGTTCTTC. Its translation: CSARRRGAGSYNEQFF.

In its sample, this clonotype was seen many times. The chain links TRBV5-1 to TRBJ2-5; tentatively, D is TRBD2 (6 bases). CDR1 and CDR2 (germline): SGHRS, YFSETQ. V gave up 0 bases and J gave up 5 bases, with 11 bases separating them. This CDR3 has 14 residues. The CDR3 region is CASSLAASEETQYF. The CDR3, as DNA: TGCGCCAGCAGCTTGGCCGCTAGCGAGGAGACCCAGTACTTC. Together with reference TRBV5-1 and TRBJ2-5, the CDR3 gives the full variable domain: KAGVTQTPRYLIKTRGQQVTLSCSPISGHRSVSWYQQTPGQGLQFLFEYFSETQRNKGNFPGRFSGRQFSNSRSEMNVSTLELGDSALYLCASSLAASEETQYFGPGTRLLVL.

This clonotype showed up many times. V gene TRBV5-1 combines with J gene TRBJ1-1; D gene uncertain. The CDR3 extends over 13 amino acids. Germline-derived CDR1 and CDR2 are SGHRS and YFSETQ. With 1 base removed from V and 7 bases from J, the gap between germline ends came to 11 bases. Written as DNA, the CDR3 is TGCGCCAGCAGCTTGTTACATTTGAGTGAAGCTTTCTTT. This codes for CASSLLHLSEAFF.

This clonotype was counted at least ten times. The J gene is TRBJ1-1, the V gene TRBV5-1; 8 bases are shared with TRBD1. The CDR3 spans 14 residues. V shed 6 bases and J 1 base; nucleotides not matched to a gene: 5. Germline loops: CDR1 SGHRS, CDR2 YFSETQ. CDR3 nucleotides: TGCGCCAGCACCACGGACAGGGAGAACACTGAAGCTTTCTTT. The encoded protein is CASTTDRENTEAFF.

The chain has TRBV3-1 and TRBJ1-4; D is uncertain. This CDR3 comprises 14 residues. V was clipped by 1 base and J by 11 bases, with 14 bases between them. Per germline, CDR1 LGHDT and CDR2 YNNKEL (reference sequence). As DNA, the CDR3 is TGTGCCAGCAGCCAAGCGGGAGGTGGAAGGAAACTGTTTTTT. Amino acids: CASSQAGGGRKLFF.

On this clonotype: This may be a read error: a much more frequent sequence differs by one nucleotide. The chain couples TRBV7-8 to TRBJ2-1, with TRBD1 matching over 9 bases. This CDR3 has 15 residues. V was clipped by 8 bases and J by 3 bases; unmatched bases: 8. The germline V gene has CDR1 SGHVS and CDR2 FQNEAQ. CDR3 in amino acids: CASRGQGPYYNEQFF. The CDR3 bases are TGTGCCAGCCGGGGACAGGGTCCCTACTACAATGAGCAGTTCTTC.

Ten or more counts support this clonotype. The chain is built from TRBV5-1 and TRBJ2-2; 9 bases align to TRBD1. The CDR3 length is 15 residues. In germline, CDR1 is SGHRS, CDR2 YFSETQ. Unmatched junction bases numbered 5, after V lost 6 bases and J lost 2 bases. The CDR3 bases are TGCGCCAGCAAAAGGACAGGGGATAACACCGGGGAGCTGTTTTTT. Translation: CASKRTGDNTGELFF.

This clonotype was seen at least ten times. The chain couples TRBV10-3 to TRBJ1-1; D gene unclear. Trimming left V 6 bases short and J 1 base short, with 12 bases between. Germline CDR1 is ENHRY and CDR2 is SYGVKD. This CDR3 has 14 residues. CDR3 protein: CAIRRGGSNTEAFF. The CDR3 DNA reads TGTGCCATCAGACGCGGTGGCTCGAACACTGAAGCTTTCTTT.

This clonotype was counted many times. This rearrangement joins TRBV7-9 to TRBJ2-2; D may be TRBD1 (6 bases). This CDR3 comprises 16 residues. Germline V gene sequence: CDR1 SEHNR, CDR2 FQNEAQ (reference sequence). Between the trimmed V and J ends, which lost 1 base and 3 bases, there was a span of 12 bases. Here the CDR3 reads CASSLGQGLDTGELFF. The CDR3, as DNA: TGTGCCAGCAGCTTAGGGCAGGGGCTAGACACCGGGGAGCTGTTTTTT.

This clonotype was observed at least ten times. This chain links TRBV7-9 with TRBJ1-1; the D gene is possibly TRBD1 (5 bases). The CDR3 extends over 16 amino acids. In germline, CDR1 is SEHNR, CDR2 FQNEAQ (reference sequence). Trimming shortened V by 5 bases and J by 1 base, and 17 bases separated the two germline ends. CDR3 loop: CASSPTRQRTNTEAFF. CDR3 nucleotide sequence: TGTGCCAGCAGCCCAACGAGACAGCGGACGAACACTGAAGCTTTCTTT.

This clonotype was counted at least ten times. V gene TRBV20-1 combines with J gene TRBJ2-3; D is perhaps TRBD2 (5 bases). V lost 1 base to trimming and J lost 1 base, with 12 bases between them. Germline V gene lookup returns CDR1 DFQATT and CDR2 SNEGSKA (reference sequence). The CDR3 length is 15 residues. In DNA, the CDR3 is TGCAGTGCTAGAGTTTGGCGGGCGGGCACAGATACGCAGTATTTT. This gives the protein CSARVWRAGTDTQYF.

This clonotype showed up many times. The V and J genes are TRBV7-9 and TRBJ2-5, with unresolved D. V was pared by 5 bases and J by 1 base, with 8 bases between. The CDR3 totals 13 residues. Per germline, CDR1 SEHNR and CDR2 FQNEAQ (reference sequence). The chain's CDR3 is CASSPEGQETQYF. CDR3 in DNA: TGTGCCAGCAGCCCGGAAGGCCAAGAGACCCAGTACTTC.

The chain joins TRBV27 to TRBJ1-1, with D uncertain. The V gene lost 6 bases and the J gene lost 4 bases, with 6 bases spanning the gap. The CDR3 length is 11 residues. CDR1 and CDR2 (germline): MNHEY, SMNVEV (reference sequence). Written as DNA, the CDR3 is TGTGCCAGCAGCTCTGCCACTGAAGCTTTCTTT. Amino acids: CASSSATEAFF.

V usage is TRBV11-2 and J usage is TRBJ2-1; D is perhaps TRBD1 (5 bases). Germline lookup yields CDR1 SGHAT and CDR2 FQNNGV. The CDR3 loop spans 14 amino acids. V lost 1 base to trimming and J lost 7 bases, with 11 bases between them. In nucleotides, the CDR3 is TGTGCCAGCAGCTTAGTCGGTTACAGGAATGAGCAGTTCTTC. This codes for CASSLVGYRNEQFF.

In this sample, this clonotype turned up many times. This sequence joins TRBV5-1 and TRBJ2-3; no clear D gene. CDR3 length: 15 residues. The V and J ends lost 0 bases and 0 bases respectively, with 8 bases between them. Germline values: CDR1 SGHRS, CDR2 YFSETQ. Here the CDR3 DNA reads TGCGCCAGCAGCTTGGGGCCGCCCAGCACAGATACGCAGTATTTT. This translates into CASSLGPPSTDTQYF.

This clonotype was seen repeatedly, ten times or more. The chain carries TRBV24-1 and TRBJ2-1, with D maybe TRBD1 (5 bases). The CDR3 contains 14 residues. The V gene's germline CDR1 is KGHDR and CDR2 SFDVKD. Trimming removed 7 bases at V and 5 bases at J, with 14 bases between. CDR3 residues: CATSEGAFNNEQFF. The DNA of the CDR3 is TGTGCCACCAGCGAAGGGGCCTTCAACAATGAGCAGTTCTTC.

A remark on this clonotype: The conserved phenylalanine or tryptophan normally closing the CDR3 is absent here, so this likely arose from a read error. This chain uses TRBV5-1 with TRBJ2-7; weak D call: TRBD2 (5 bases). The V gene's germline CDR1 is SGHRS and CDR2 YFSETQ. The CDR3 extends over 14 amino acids. The CDR3 DNA reads as TGCGCCAGTAGCTTGTATGAGGGTTCCTACGAGCAGTACTTG. It codes for CASSLYEGSYEQYL.

This clonotype was seen many times. The rearrangement links TRBV12-3 or TRBV12-4 to TRBJ1-2; D gene uncertain. The CDR3 has 14 residues. Trimming cost V 7 bases and J 3 bases, with 15 bases left between them. The CDR3 loop reads CASTTDVGYYGYTF. DNA of the CDR3: TGTGCCAGCACTACGGACGTGGGGTACTATGGCTACACCTTC.

This clonotype was detected ten times or more. The V gene is TRBV5-1, the J gene TRBJ2-4, with no clear D. The germline gives CDR1 SGHRS, CDR2 YFSETQ. The CDR3 has 14 residues. V shed 0 bases and J shed 2 bases, with 6 bases lying between them. Written as DNA, the CDR3 is TGCGCCAGCAGCTTGGGCGTAACCAAAAACATTCAGTACTTC. Translating it yields CASSLGVTKNIQYF.

This sequence joins TRBV19 and TRBJ1-5, with D unresolved. Trimming removed 5 bases at V and 5 bases at J, with 10 bases between. CDR1 is LNHDA, CDR2 SQIVND, per germline (reference sequence). The CDR3 has 13 amino acids. The CDR3 protein is CASSSQADQPQHF. The CDR3, as DNA: TGTGCCAGTAGTTCTCAAGCGGATCAGCCCCAGCATTTT.

The genes are TRBV7-6 and TRBJ2-5; 11 nucleotides agree with TRBD2. The CDR3 covers 18 residues. V dropped 1 base and J dropped 0; count of bases not matched to a gene: 7. Germline CDR1 reads SGHVS; CDR2 reads FNYEAQ. CDR3 nucleotides: TGTGCCAGCAGCTTAGAATTCCCTAGCGGGGGGAACCAAGAGACCCAGTACTTC. This codes for CASSLEFPSGGNQETQYF.

This clonotype was observed at least ten times. The chain couples TRBV4-1 to TRBJ1-2, with TRBD1 as a possible D gene (5 bases). CDR3 length equals 15 residues. V was trimmed by 0 bases and J by 7 bases, leaving 15 bases between them. From germline, CDR1 is MGHRA and CDR2 YSYEKL. The CDR3 DNA reads as TGCGCCAGCAGCCAAGACAGGGAACTGTTCCGTGGCTACACCTTC. Protein product: CASSQDRELFRGYTF.

This clonotype was counted only a few times. This chain links TRBV30 with TRBJ2-3; the match to TRBD1 covers 8 bases. The germline gives CDR1 GTSNPN, CDR2 SVGIG (reference sequence). This CDR3 comprises 13 residues. This CDR3 is CATSQGAADTQYF. In nucleotides, the CDR3 is TGTGCGACGTCCCAGGGGGCGGCAGATACGCAGTATTTT.

This clonotype was seen ten or more times. This chain uses TRBV27 with TRBJ2-7, with unresolved D. Trimming took off 5 bases at V and 6 bases at J, with 14 bases between the two ends. The CDR3 length is 13 residues. Germline loops: CDR1 MNHEY, CDR2 SMNVEV (reference sequence). The CDR3 loop reads CASSPVLGREQYF. CDR3 nucleotide sequence: TGTGCCAGCAGTCCCGTGCTGGGTCGCGAGCAGTACTTC.